This TCR beta chain came from a study of cytomegalovirus exposure and HLA in healthy donors. In the study overall: HLA-typed donors were the source of about 85 million unique TCRs, which an early data release held.

This clone was seen only once. The antigen remains unidentified. Primers: 60 Vbeta forward and 13 Jbeta reverse. Assay used: immunoSEQ multiplex PCR; TCRdb lists only in-frame clones, some missing. The sample lists under 150,000 clones, roughly 80% occurring once. The CDR3 is made up of 12 amino acids. With 0 bases removed from V and 9 bases from J, the gap between germline ends came to 6 bases. Germline lookup yields CDR1 SEHNR and CDR2 FQNEAQ (reference sequence). Study observations and caveats: A prior analysis recorded that most TCR beta V segments were productive about 87% or about 30% of the time.

This chain links TRBV7-9 with TRBJ2-1; D is undetermined. The receptor was derived from a woman younger than 45 in good health and CMV-seropositive. The source material was PBMCs. CDR3 nucleotides: TGTGCCAGCAGCTTAGCTCCGGGTGAGCAGTTCTTC. This encodes CASSLAPGEQFF.